In its sample, the clone carrying this T cell receptor beta chain was seen many times. Its target is unknown. Using RNA transcripts as the source, TCR beta CDR3 regions were amplified. The HTBI primer set drove a first-round RT-PCR of the TCR CDR3. One entry per CDR3 protein results from TCRdb running MiXCR on the multiplex PCR reads. The sample consists of 800,000 or so distinct CDR3 sequences, around 39% of them appearing once. This CDR3 region has 13 residues. V gave up 6 bases and J gave up 5 bases, with 11 bases separating them. For Graves' hyperthyroidism to be stable, ophthalmopathy could not progress within 18 months. In patients aged 18 to 65, hyperthyroidism was newly diagnosed, with duration under 2 months. Thyroid ultrasound and orbital computed tomography, with clinical symptoms and serum thyroxine and TRAb, informed diagnoses. This specimen comes from a study of T cells in Graves' hyperthyroidism and ophthalmopathy. Study conclusions and caveats: Patients with ophthalmopathy were separated from those with stable hyperthyroidism by a 13 V-J model.

Sequencing was performed on blood. The TCR comes from a man between 18 and 35 years old with Graves' hyperthyroidism. The J gene is TRBJ1-5, the V gene TRBV12-3 or TRBV12-4, with D unclear. Written as DNA, the CDR3 is TGTGCCAGCAGCTTTCCAGGAGATCAGCCCCAGCATTTT. Protein: CASSFPGDQPQHF.